The 23 T cell receptor beta chains listed next were all sequenced from one sample in a study of blood T cell repertoires in COVID-19. Clones were sequenced by immunoSEQ multiplex PCR, and TCRdb holds only the in-frame ones, with some missing. The sample includes around 500,000 clones, 80% to 90% of them seen just once. Sequencing was performed on peripheral blood. The receptors derive from a human donor in a cohort sampled during active COVID-19.

The chain combines TRBV5-6 with TRBJ1-4; D gene ambiguous. Germline CDR1 SGHDT, CDR2 YYEEEE. This CDR3 comprises 14 residues. Trimming took off 4 bases at V and 0 bases at J, with 7 bases between the two ends. The CDR3, as DNA: TGTGCCAGCAGCCCCAGGCCAACTAATGAAAAACTGTTTTTT. It yields the protein CASSPRPTNEKLFF.

On this clone: Other DNA variants within this sample encode the same CDR3. The CDR3 is CASSPGLAGSTDTQYF. DNA of the CDR3: TGCGCCAGCAGTCCCGGACTAGCGGGGAGCACAGATACGCAGTATTTT. The chain employs TRBV5-1 and TRBJ2-3, with 12 bases aligning to TRBD2. Trimming removed 5 bases from V and 0 bases from J; junction bases left unmatched: 4. Per germline, CDR1 SGHRS and CDR2 YFSETQ. The CDR3 is made up of 16 amino acids.

The chain combines TRBV6-5 with TRBJ2-7; TRBD2 matches 7 bases. The length of the CDR3 is 15 residues. Germline V CDR1 and CDR2: MNHEY, SVGAGI. The ends lost 4 bases at V and 0 bases at J; junction bases unmatched: 6. The CDR3 DNA follows: TGTGCCAGCAGTTCCCAGCGGGGTAGCTCCTACGAGCAGTACTTC. It translates to CASSSQRGSSYEQYF.

Written as DNA, the CDR3 is TGTGCCAGCAGTCCGGGGACAGGGCCAGACCTCTATGGCTACACCTTC. As protein: CASSPGTGPDLYGYTF. The rearrangement joins TRBV28 to TRBJ1-2, with TRBD1 matching over 9 bases. The CDR3 is 16 residues long. With V trimmed by 5 bases and J by 4 bases, 11 bases remained unmatched. CDR1 MDHEN and CDR2 SYDVKM come from the germline V gene.

The rearrangement uses TRBV6-6 and TRBJ1-3, with no clear D. This CDR3 region has 16 residues. The germline V gene has CDR1 MNHNY and CDR2 SVGAGI (reference sequence). Trimming pared 0 bases from V and 0 bases from J, leaving 9 bases between. In nucleotides, the CDR3 is TGTGCCAGCAGTTACTCTCTTCGGGGCTCTGGAAACACCATATATTTT. Amino acid sequence: CASSYSLRGSGNTIYF.

The chain uses TRBV7-2 and TRBJ1-5, with D hard to call. Germline CDR1 is SGHTA and CDR2 is FQGNSA. The CDR3 runs 15 residues. V gave up 1 base and J gave up 7 bases, with 14 bases separating them. As DNA, the CDR3 is TGTGCCAGCAGCTTAGGGACTCTAACCCAGCAGCCCCAGCATTTT. Encoded protein: CASSLGTLTQQPQHF. Full variable domain (rest looked up from reference TRBV7-2 and TRBJ1-5): GAGVSQSPSNKVTEKGKDVELRCDPISGHTALYWYRQSLGQGLEFLIYFQGNSAPDKSGLPSDRFSAERTGGSVSTLTIQRTQQEDSAVYLCASSLGTLTQQPQHFGDGTRLSIL.

CDR3 sequence reads: CASSDSHTEAFF. The CDR3 bases are TGTGCCAGCAGTGACTCCCACACTGAAGCTTTCTTT. The V and J genes are TRBV2 and TRBJ1-1, with D uncertain. The CDR3 covers 12 residues. CDR1 is SNHLY, CDR2 FYNNEI, per germline. The V end lost 3 bases, the J end lost 3 bases, and 5 bases lay between the germline ends.

The chain links TRBV27 to TRBJ2-2; 11 bases are shared with TRBD2. V shed 4 bases and J 4 bases; nucleotides not matched to a gene: 5. The germline gives CDR1 MNHEY, CDR2 SMNVEV (reference sequence). This CDR3 region has 16 residues. CDR3 DNA sequence: TGTGCCAGCAGTTCCCGACTAGCGGGACGCACCGGGGAGCTGTTTTTT. Translating it yields CASSSRLAGRTGELFF.

The chain uses TRBV7-9 and TRBJ2-2, with 16 bases fitting TRBD2. From germline, CDR1 is SEHNR and CDR2 FQNEAQ (reference sequence). The trim removed 5 bases at V and 4 bases at J, leaving 4 bases unmatched. The CDR3 covers 17 residues. The DNA of the CDR3 is TGTGCCAGCAGCCGGGGACTAGCGGGAGGGCCCACCGGGGAGCTGTTTTTT. Translated: CASSRGLAGGPTGELFF.

The chain joins TRBV29-1 to TRBJ1-1, with 7 bases matching TRBD1. The CDR3 covers 13 residues. Germline trimming cut 2 bases from V and 6 bases from J; bases unmatched to any gene: 6. Germline V gives CDR1 SQVTM, CDR2 ANQGSEA. The CDR3 is CSVERQGRAEAFF. In DNA, the CDR3 is TGCAGCGTTGAAAGACAGGGTCGCGCTGAAGCTTTCTTT. The variable domain in full, completed from reference TRBV29-1 and TRBJ1-1, reads SAVISQKPSRDICQRGTSLTIQCQVDSQVTMMFWYRQQPGQSLTLIATANQGSEATYESGFVIDKFPISRPNLTFSTLTVSNMSPEDSSIYLCSVERQGRAEAFFGQGTRLTVV.

The chain links TRBV11-2 to TRBJ2-7; 8 positions agree with TRBD1. Germline V gives CDR1 SGHAT, CDR2 FQNNGV. The CDR3 runs 18 residues. The J segment lost 1 base and the V segment lost 1 base, leaving 12 bases of the junction unmatched. The CDR3 DNA sequence: TGTGCCAGCAGCTTAGTAGGAGGTGGGACAGGAAAGTCCTACGAGCAGTACTTC. Protein sequence: CASSLVGGGTGKSYEQYF.

V is TRBV5-1 and J is TRBJ1-1; 7 bases are a match to TRBD1. The CDR3 is made up of 14 amino acids. Germline V CDR1 and CDR2: SGHRS, YFSETQ. J was trimmed by 3 bases and V by 4 bases; bases with no gene match: 6. The CDR3 DNA reads TGCGCCAGCAGCCCCGGGACAGTCTACACTGAAGCTTTCTTT. Its translation is CASSPGTVYTEAFF.

This chain connects TRBV6-1 to TRBJ2-1; 9 nucleotides agree with TRBD2. This CDR3 contains 15 residues. With V trimmed by 2 bases and J by 4 bases, 3 bases remained unmatched. CDR1 MNHNS and CDR2 SASEGT come from the germline V gene. Here the CDR3 reads CASSELAGIYNEQFF. In DNA form, the CDR3 reads TGTGCCAGCAGTGAACTAGCGGGGATTTACAATGAGCAGTTCTTC.

The chain links TRBV27 to TRBJ2-7, with D maybe TRBD2 (5 bases). The V gene lost 8 bases and the J gene lost 5 bases, with 13 bases spanning the gap. The CDR3 covers 12 residues. The germline gives CDR1 MNHEY, CDR2 SMNVEV (reference sequence). CDR3 loop: CASGRGSNEQYF. The CDR3 DNA follows: TGTGCCAGCGGGAGAGGGTCGAACGAGCAGTACTTC.

The chain links TRBV6-2 or TRBV6-3 to TRBJ1-2; D unresolved. CDR1 MNHEY and CDR2 SVGEGT come from the germline V gene. Trimming shortened V by 0 bases and J by 8 bases, and 10 bases separated the two germline ends. The CDR3 contains 13 residues. CDR3 sequence: CASSYSAGYGYTF. In nucleotides, the CDR3 is TGTGCCAGCAGTTACTCGGCCGGGTACGGCTACACCTTC.

The chain combines TRBV3-1 (or the pseudogene TRBV3-2) with TRBJ1-2; D not certain. Germline assignment: CDR1 LGHDT and CDR2 YNNKEL (reference sequence). CDR3 size: 15 residues. The V and J ends lost 1 base and 2 bases respectively, with 11 bases between them. CDR3: CASSQAGVHNYGYTF. CDR3 DNA: TGTGCCAGCAGCCAAGCCGGAGTTCACAACTATGGCTACACCTTC.

The rearrangement uses TRBV29-1 and TRBJ1-1; D perhaps matches TRBD1 (6 bases). V lost 8 bases and J lost 4, with 17 bases in between. Germline CDR1 is SQVTM and CDR2 is ANQGSEA. The CDR3 is 13 residues long. The CDR3 sequence is CSIGTSDGTEAFF. The CDR3 nucleotides read TGCAGCATAGGGACATCGGACGGCACTGAAGCTTTCTTT. The full variable domain, in which reference TRBV29-1 and TRBJ1-1 provide the parts outside the CDR3, is SAVISQKPSRDICQRGTSLTIQCQVDSQVTMMFWYRQQPGQSLTLIATANQGSEATYESGFVIDKFPISRPNLTFSTLTVSNMSPEDSSIYLCSIGTSDGTEAFFGQGTRLTVV.

This clone turned up a few times. The CDR3 spells CASSKDRGSSYNEQFF. CDR3 bases: TGTGCCAGTAGTAAGGACAGGGGGAGCTCCTACAATGAGCAGTTCTTC. The rearrangement links TRBV19 to TRBJ2-1, with TRBD1 identical over 10 bases. CDR3 size: 16 residues. The V segment lost 4 bases and the J segment 0 bases; nucleotides outside the gene matches: 3. The V gene's germline CDR1 is LNHDA and CDR2 SQIVND (reference sequence).

The chain joins TRBV7-2 to TRBJ1-3; D is unclear. The CDR3 runs 16 residues. Germline V gene sequence: CDR1 SGHTA, CDR2 FQGNSA. Trimming removed 5 bases from V and 0 bases from J, with 14 bases in between. CDR3 sequence reads: CASSLQSVLSGNTIYF. The CDR3 DNA reads TGTGCCAGCAGCCTTCAATCGGTCCTCTCTGGAAACACCATATATTTT.

This clone was seen a single time. The chain has TRBV4-1 and TRBJ1-2; 8 bases agree with TRBD1. V trimming: 2 bases; J trimming: 4 bases; junction bases outside the gene matches: 6. Germline-derived CDR1 and CDR2 are MGHRA and YSYEKL. This CDR3 comprises 15 residues. In nucleotides, the CDR3 is TGCGCCAGCAGCCAATCCACAGGGGGATCCTATGGCTACACCTTC. Protein: CASSQSTGGSYGYTF.

The chain uses TRBV9 and TRBJ1-2; 10 nucleotides align to TRBD1. CDR1 is SGDLS and CDR2 is YYNGEE in the germline V gene. The CDR3 is made up of 17 amino acids. With V trimmed by 3 bases and J by 5 bases, 13 bases remained unmatched. CDR3 amino acids: CASSADSGTGVSYGYTF. Here the CDR3 DNA reads TGTGCCAGCAGCGCGGACTCCGGGACAGGGGTTTCGTATGGCTACACCTTC.

This clone occurred once. This chain connects TRBV27 to TRBJ2-7; TRBD2 might be the D (5 bases). CDR3 length: 15 residues. The V gene lost 5 bases and the J gene lost 4 bases, with 18 bases spanning the gap. The germline V gene has CDR1 MNHEY and CDR2 SMNVEV (reference sequence). As DNA, the CDR3 is TGTGCCAGCAGTGTGGCCTGGGAGAACTCTTACGAGCAGTACTTC. Its translation: CASSVAWENSYEQYF.

The chain joins TRBV15 to TRBJ2-7; unclear D gene. Trimming removed 0 bases at V and 0 bases at J, with 9 bases between. The CDR3 spans 15 residues. Germline V lookup: CDR1 LNHNV, CDR2 YYDKDF (reference sequence). CDR3 residues: CATSRDRLSSYEQYF. The CDR3 bases are TGTGCCACCAGCAGAGATCGTCTGAGCTCCTACGAGCAGTACTTC. Complete variable domain (other parts from reference TRBV15 and TRBJ2-7): DAMVIQNPRYQVTQFGKPVTLSCSQTLNHNVMYWYQQKSSQAPKLLFHYYDKDFNNEADTPDNFQSRRPNTSFCFLDIRSPGLGDTAMYLCATSRDRLSSYEQYFGPGTRLTVT.